Listed here are 3 T cell receptor beta chains from one sample, sequenced in a study of T-cell memory formation after mild COVID-19. TCRdb re-analysed the 5' RACE reads in MiXCR, keeping a single row per CDR3 protein. The table lists around 35,000 distinct CDR3 sequences, 7.5% to 8% of them singletons, with 25% to 30% in the top ten. The sequenced sample consisted of PBMCs or a T cell subset sorted from them (not recorded which). These receptors all come from a young man who had mild COVID-19 (a few samples of this study predate the infection). Cell type and time point are not known.

The table lists this clonotype with many counts. The rearrangement links TRBV28 to TRBJ2-3, with TRBD2 identical over 8 bases. V lost 7 bases, J lost 0 bases, and 6 bases stayed unmatched. The germline CDR1 and CDR2 sequences are MDHEN and SYDVKM. CDR3 length: 15 amino acids. CDR3 residues: CASTAAGASTDTQYF. The CDR3 nucleotides are TGTGCCAGCACCGCAGCGGGGGCCAGCACAGATACGCAGTATTTT.

This clonotype has a count of ten or more. This chain uses TRBV7-2 with TRBJ2-1; D perhaps matches TRBD2 (5 bases). Germline lookup yields CDR1 SGHTA and CDR2 FQGNSA. The CDR3 extends over 15 amino acids. Trimming removed 3 bases at V and 7 bases at J, with 16 bases between. In nucleotides, the CDR3 is TGTGCCAGCAGCTTGGACTCGGGCAGGCGGAATGAGCAGTTCTTC. It specifies CASSLDSGRRNEQFF.

This clonotype was detected many times. The chain couples TRBV10-2 to TRBJ2-5; D might be TRBD1 (6 bases). CDR1 WSHSY and CDR2 SAAADI come from the germline V gene. The CDR3 covers 13 residues. Trimming removed 7 bases at V and 5 bases at J, with 14 bases between. The CDR3 nucleotides are TGCGCCAGCAACTCAGGGGTGGGGGAGACCCAGTACTTC. It yields the protein CASNSGVGETQYF.